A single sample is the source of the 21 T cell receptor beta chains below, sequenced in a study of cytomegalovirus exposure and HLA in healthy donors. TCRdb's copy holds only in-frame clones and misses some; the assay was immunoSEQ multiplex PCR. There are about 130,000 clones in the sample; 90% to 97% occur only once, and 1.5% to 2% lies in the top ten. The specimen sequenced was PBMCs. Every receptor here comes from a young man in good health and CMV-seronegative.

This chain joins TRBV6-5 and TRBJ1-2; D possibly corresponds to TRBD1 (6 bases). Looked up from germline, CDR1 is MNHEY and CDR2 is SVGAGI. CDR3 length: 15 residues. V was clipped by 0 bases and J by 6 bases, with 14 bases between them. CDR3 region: CASSYSLWDTDGYTF. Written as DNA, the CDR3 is TGTGCCAGCAGTTACTCACTATGGGACACGGATGGCTACACCTTC.

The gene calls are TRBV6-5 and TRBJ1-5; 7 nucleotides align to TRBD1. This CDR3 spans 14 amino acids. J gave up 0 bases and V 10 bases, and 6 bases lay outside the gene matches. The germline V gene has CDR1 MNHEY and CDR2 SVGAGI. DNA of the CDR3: TGTGCCACCCGGGGGACAGTTAGCAATCAGCCCCAGCATTTT. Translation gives CATRGTVSNQPQHF.

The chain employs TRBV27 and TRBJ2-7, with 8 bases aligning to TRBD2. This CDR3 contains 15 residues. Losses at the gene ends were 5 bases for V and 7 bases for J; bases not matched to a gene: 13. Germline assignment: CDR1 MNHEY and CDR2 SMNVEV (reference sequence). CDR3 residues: CASSLAGTSTREQYF. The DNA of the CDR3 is TGTGCCAGCAGTCTAGCGGGTACATCTACCAGGGAGCAGTACTTC.

The CDR3 protein is CASGAGGIAKNIQYF. DNA for the CDR3: TGTGCCAGCGGAGCGGGAGGGATAGCCAAAAACATTCAGTACTTC. V gene TRBV27 combines with J gene TRBJ2-4; 10 nucleotides match TRBD2. CDR1 and CDR2 (germline): MNHEY, SMNVEV (reference sequence). The CDR3 runs to 15 residues. J lost 0 bases, V lost 8 bases, and 4 bases had no gene match.

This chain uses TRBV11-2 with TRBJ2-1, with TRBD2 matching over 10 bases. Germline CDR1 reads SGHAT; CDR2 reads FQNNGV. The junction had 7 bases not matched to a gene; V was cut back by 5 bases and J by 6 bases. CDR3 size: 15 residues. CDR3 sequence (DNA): TGTGCCAGCAGCCCGCTAGCGGGAGAGGGCAATGAGCAGTTCTTC. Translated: CASSPLAGEGNEQFF.

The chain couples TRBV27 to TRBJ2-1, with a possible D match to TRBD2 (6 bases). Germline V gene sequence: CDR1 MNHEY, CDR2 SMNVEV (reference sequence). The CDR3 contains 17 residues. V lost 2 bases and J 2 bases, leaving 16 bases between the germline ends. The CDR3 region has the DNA TGTGCCAGCAGTTTAGAGGTGGTCCCGGGGGCCTACAATGAGCAGTTCTTC. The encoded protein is CASSLEVVPGAYNEQFF.

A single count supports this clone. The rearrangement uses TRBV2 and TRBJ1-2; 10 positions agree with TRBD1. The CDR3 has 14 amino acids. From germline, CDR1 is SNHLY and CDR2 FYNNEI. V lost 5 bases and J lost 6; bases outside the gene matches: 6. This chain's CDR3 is CASSRQGARDGYTF. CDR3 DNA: TGTGCCAGCAGTAGACAGGGGGCACGGGATGGCTACACCTTC.

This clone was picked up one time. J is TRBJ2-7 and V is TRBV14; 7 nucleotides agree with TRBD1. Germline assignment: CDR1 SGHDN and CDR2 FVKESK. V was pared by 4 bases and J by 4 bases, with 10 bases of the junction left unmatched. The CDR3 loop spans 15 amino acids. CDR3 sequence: CASSPPGQLRYEQYF. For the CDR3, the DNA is TGTGCCAGCAGCCCGCCGGGACAGCTGAGGTACGAGCAGTACTTC.

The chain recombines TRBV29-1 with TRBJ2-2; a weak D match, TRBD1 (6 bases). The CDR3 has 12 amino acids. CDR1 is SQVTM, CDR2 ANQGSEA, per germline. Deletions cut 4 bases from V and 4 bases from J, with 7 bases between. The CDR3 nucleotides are TGCAGCGTTGTAGGGGGCACCGGGGAGCTGTTTTTT. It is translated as CSVVGGTGELFF.

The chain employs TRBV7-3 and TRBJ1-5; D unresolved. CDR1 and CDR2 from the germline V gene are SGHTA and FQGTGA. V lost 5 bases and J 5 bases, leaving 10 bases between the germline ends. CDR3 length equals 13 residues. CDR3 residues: CASSTAQDQPQHF. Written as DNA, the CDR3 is TGTGCCAGCAGCACAGCCCAAGATCAGCCCCAGCATTTT.

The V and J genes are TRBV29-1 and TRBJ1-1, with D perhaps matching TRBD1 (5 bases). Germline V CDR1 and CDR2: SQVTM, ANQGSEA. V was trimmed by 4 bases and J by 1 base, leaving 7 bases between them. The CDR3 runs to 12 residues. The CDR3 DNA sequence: TGCAGCGTTGTTACAGGGAACACTGAAGCTTTCTTT. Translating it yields CSVVTGNTEAFF.

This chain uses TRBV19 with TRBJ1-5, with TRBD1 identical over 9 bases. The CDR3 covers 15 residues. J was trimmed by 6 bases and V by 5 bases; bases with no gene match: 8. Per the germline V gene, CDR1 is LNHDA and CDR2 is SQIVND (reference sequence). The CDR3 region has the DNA TGTGCCAGTAGTTCGACAGGGGGGACTAGTCAGCCCCAGCATTTT. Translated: CASSSTGGTSQPQHF.

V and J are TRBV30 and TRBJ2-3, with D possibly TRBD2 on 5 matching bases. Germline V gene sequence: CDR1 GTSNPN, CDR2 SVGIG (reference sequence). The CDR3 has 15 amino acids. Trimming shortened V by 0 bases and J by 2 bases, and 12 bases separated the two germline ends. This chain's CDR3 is CAWSVRLALTDTQYF. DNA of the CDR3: TGTGCCTGGAGTGTACGGCTAGCCCTCACAGATACGCAGTATTTT.

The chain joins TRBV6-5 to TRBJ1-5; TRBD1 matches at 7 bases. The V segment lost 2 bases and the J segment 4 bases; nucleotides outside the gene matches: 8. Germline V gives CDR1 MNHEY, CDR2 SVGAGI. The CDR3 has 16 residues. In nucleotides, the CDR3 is TGTGCCAGCAGTTACACCTATACAGGGGTAAATCAGCCCCAGCATTTT. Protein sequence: CASSYTYTGVNQPQHF.

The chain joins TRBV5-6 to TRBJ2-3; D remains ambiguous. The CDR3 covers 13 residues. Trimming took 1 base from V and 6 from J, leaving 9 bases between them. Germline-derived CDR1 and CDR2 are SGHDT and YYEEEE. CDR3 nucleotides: TGTGCCAGCAGCTTGCGCAGGATCGATACGCAGTATTTT. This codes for CASSLRRIDTQYF.

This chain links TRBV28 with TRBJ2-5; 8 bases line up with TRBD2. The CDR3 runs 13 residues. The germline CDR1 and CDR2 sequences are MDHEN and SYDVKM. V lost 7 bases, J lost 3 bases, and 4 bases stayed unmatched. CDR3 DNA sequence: TGTGCCAGCAACACGGGAGGGGAAGAGACCCAGTACTTC. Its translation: CASNTGGEETQYF.

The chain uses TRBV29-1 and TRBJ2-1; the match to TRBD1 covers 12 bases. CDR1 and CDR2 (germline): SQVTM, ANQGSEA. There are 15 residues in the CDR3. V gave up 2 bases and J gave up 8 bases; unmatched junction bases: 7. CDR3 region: CSVERRDRGPDEQFF. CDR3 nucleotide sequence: TGCAGCGTTGAACGGAGGGACAGGGGGCCCGATGAGCAGTTCTTC.

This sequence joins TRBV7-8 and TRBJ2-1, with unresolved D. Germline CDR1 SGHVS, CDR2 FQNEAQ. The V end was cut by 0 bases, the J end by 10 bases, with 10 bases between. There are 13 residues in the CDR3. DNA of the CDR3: TGTGCCAGCAGCTTAGCCCCCCTTCGGGAGCAGTTCTTC. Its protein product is CASSLAPLREQFF.

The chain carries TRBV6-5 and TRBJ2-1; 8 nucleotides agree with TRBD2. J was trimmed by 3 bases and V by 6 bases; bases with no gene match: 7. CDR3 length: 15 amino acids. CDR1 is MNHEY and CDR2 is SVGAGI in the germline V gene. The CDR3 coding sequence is TGTGCCAGCAGCATAGCGGGACCTGACTACAATGAGCAGTTCTTC. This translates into CASSIAGPDYNEQFF.

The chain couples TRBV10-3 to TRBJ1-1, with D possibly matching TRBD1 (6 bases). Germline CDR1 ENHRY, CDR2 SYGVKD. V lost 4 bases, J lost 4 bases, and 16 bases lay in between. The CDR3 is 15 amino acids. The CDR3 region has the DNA TGTGCCATCAGTGGCCAACAGGGTTTGACCACTGAAGCTTTCTTT. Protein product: CAISGQQGLTTEAFF.

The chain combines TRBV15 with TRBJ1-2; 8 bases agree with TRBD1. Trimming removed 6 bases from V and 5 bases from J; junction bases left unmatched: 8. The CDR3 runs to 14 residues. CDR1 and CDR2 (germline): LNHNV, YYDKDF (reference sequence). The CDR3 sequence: CATRTPGQAYGYTF. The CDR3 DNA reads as TGTGCCACCAGGACCCCGGGACAGGCTTATGGCTACACCTTC.